These 11 T cell receptor beta chains were all obtained from the same sample, sequenced in a study of control samples from healthy donors and cancer patients. The assay was immunoSEQ multiplex PCR, and TCRdb's table has in-frame clones only and misses some. The sample holds hundreds of thousands of clones, roughly four fifths seen once. The sequencing sample was made of PBMCs. The origin of the receptors is a woman aged 55-75 years with lung cancer.

The rearrangement uses TRBV29-1 and TRBJ1-2, with D possibly TRBD1 on 6 matching bases. The CDR3 is 12 amino acids. With 7 bases removed from V and 7 bases from J, the gap between germline ends came to 16 bases. Germline V lookup: CDR1 SQVTM, CDR2 ANQGSEA. The CDR3, as DNA: TGCAGCGCCTCCCCAGGGGTGGCTGGCTACACCTTC. This codes for CSASPGVAGYTF. The entire variable domain, with the rest obtained from reference TRBV29-1 and TRBJ1-2, is as follows: SAVISQKPSRDICQRGTSLTIQCQVDSQVTMMFWYRQQPGQSLTLIATANQGSEATYESGFVIDKFPISRPNLTFSTLTVSNMSPEDSSIYLCSASPGVAGYTFGSGTRLTVV.

The rearrangement links TRBV18 to TRBJ1-5; 8 nucleotides align to TRBD1. The CDR3 length is 16 residues. Trimming cost V 6 bases and J 9 bases; bases outside gene matches: 16. Germline CDR1 reads KGHSH; CDR2 reads LQKENI. Here the CDR3 DNA reads TGTGCCAGCTCCCTCAAACAGGGGGATTACGATGTGCCCCAGCATTTT. It translates to CASSLKQGDYDVPQHF. The complete variable domain, with remaining parts taken from reference TRBV18 and TRBJ1-5, reads NAGVMQNPRHLVRRRGQEARLRCSPMKGHSHVYWYRQLPEEGLKFMVYLQKENIIDESGMPKERFSAEFPKEGPSILRIQQVVRGDSAAYFCASSLKQGDYDVPQHFGDGTRLSIL.

This chain links TRBV6-5 with TRBJ1-1; D may be TRBD1 (5 bases). Germline assignment: CDR1 MNHEY and CDR2 SVGAGI. This CDR3 contains 12 residues. The V and J ends lost 8 bases and 8 bases respectively, with 15 bases between them. This chain's CDR3 is CASRPDRGEAFF. CDR3 in DNA: TGTGCCAGCCGTCCAGACAGAGGGGAAGCTTTCTTT.

J is TRBJ2-7 and V is TRBV4-2, with a possible D match to TRBD2 (6 bases). The CDR3 runs 16 residues. The V gene's germline CDR1 is LGHNA and CDR2 YNFKEQ. V lost 0 bases and J 3 bases, leaving 15 bases between the germline ends. CDR3 in amino acids: CASSQDATGGIYEQYF. CDR3 nucleotide sequence: TGTGCCAGCAGCCAAGATGCAACAGGAGGGATCTACGAGCAGTACTTC.

The chain links TRBV12-3 or TRBV12-4 to TRBJ1-1; D call uncertain. This CDR3 spans 12 amino acids. Trimming shortened V by 3 bases and J by 5 bases, and 7 bases separated the two germline ends. As DNA, the CDR3 is TGTGCCAGCAGTTTTGGAAGTACTGAAGCTTTCTTT. Translated: CASSFGSTEAFF.

J is TRBJ2-3 and V is TRBV28; D may be TRBD2 (6 bases). Deletions cut 1 base from V and 7 bases from J, with 15 bases between. The CDR3 is made up of 15 amino acids. Germline values: CDR1 MDHEN, CDR2 SYDVKM. This chain's CDR3 is CASSLSAGNRNTQYF. Written as DNA, the CDR3 is TGTGCCAGCAGTTTATCGGCGGGAAATAGAAATACGCAGTATTTT.

The chain has TRBV6-5 and TRBJ1-1, with D possibly TRBD1 on 6 matching bases. The V end was cut by 6 bases, the J end by 2 bases, with 13 bases between. CDR3 length: 14 amino acids. The germline V gene has CDR1 MNHEY and CDR2 SVGAGI. The CDR3, as DNA: TGTGCCAGCAGCCTCGACAGGCAAAACACTGAAGCTTTCTTT. Protein: CASSLDRQNTEAFF.

This chain uses TRBV6-6 with TRBJ1-4; unclear D gene. This CDR3 comprises 16 residues. Trimming left V 6 bases short and J 8 bases short, with 22 bases between. Germline CDR1 reads MNHNY; CDR2 reads SVGAGI (reference sequence). CDR3: CASRPRYRGLEEKLFF. CDR3 nucleotide sequence: TGTGCCAGCAGACCTAGATACCGAGGGTTAGAGGAAAAACTGTTTTTT.

The rearrangement uses TRBV5-1 and TRBJ2-2; D is ambiguous. The CDR3 has 13 amino acids. V shed 9 bases and J shed 1 base, with 10 bases lying between them. The V gene's germline CDR1 is SGHRS and CDR2 YFSETQ. The DNA of the CDR3 is TGCGCCACCCAAGACGGGAACACCGGGGAGCTGTTTTTT. It translates to CATQDGNTGELFF.

J is TRBJ1-6 and V is TRBV3-1 (or the pseudogene TRBV3-2); 7 nucleotides agree with TRBD1. V was pared by 1 base and J by 10 bases, with 19 bases of the junction left unmatched. The CDR3 consists of 19 residues. The germline gives CDR1 LGHDT, CDR2 YNNKEL (reference sequence). CDR3 sequence reads: CASSQVSGGRWGMGSPLHF. The CDR3, as DNA: TGTGCCAGCAGCCAAGTCTCAGGGGGTCGATGGGGGATGGGATCACCCCTCCACTTT.

The chain links TRBV5-1 to TRBJ2-1; no clear D gene. From germline, CDR1 is SGHRS and CDR2 YFSETQ. Trimming removed 0 bases from V and 5 bases from J, with 6 bases in between. The length of the CDR3 is 13 residues. CDR3 sequence: CASSLGPHNEQFF. The DNA for the CDR3 is TGCGCCAGCAGCTTGGGGCCTCACAATGAGCAGTTCTTC. Based on the CDR3 plus reference TRBV5-1 and TRBJ2-1, the full variable domain is KAGVTQTPRYLIKTRGQQVTLSCSPISGHRSVSWYQQTPGQGLQFLFEYFSETQRNKGNFPGRFSGRQFSNSRSEMNVSTLELGDSALYLCASSLGPHNEQFFGPGTRLTVL.